These 32 T cell receptor beta chains were sequenced from one sample in a study of cytomegalovirus exposure and HLA in healthy donors. Researchers ran the PCR with 60 Vbeta and 13 Jbeta primers. The data were produced by immunoSEQ multiplex PCR, yet TCRdb's version contains in-frame clones alone and is incomplete. The profile covers 150,000 to 190,000 clones, with 70% to 90% appearing a single time and roughly 2.4% taken by the ten largest. The material sequenced was PBMCs. These receptor sequences come from a woman aged 18 to 35 in good health and CMV-seronegative.

The chain employs TRBV27 and TRBJ2-5; D is possibly TRBD1 (6 bases). The CDR3 loop spans 16 amino acids. Germline V gene lookup returns CDR1 MNHEY and CDR2 SMNVEV (reference sequence). Trimming cost V 5 bases and J 5 bases, with 21 bases left between them. CDR3 loop: CASSRGQTDVLETQYF. In nucleotides, the CDR3 is TGTGCCAGCAGTCGAGGACAGACGGATGTATTGGAGACCCAGTACTTC.

V is TRBV4-1 and J is TRBJ2-5; TRBD1 matches 7 bases. The J call may be in error: the DNA end matches TRBJ2-7 better. Germline V gene data show CDR1 as MGHRA and CDR2 as YSYEKL. The CDR3 contains 16 residues. The CDR3: CASSQGRQGSSYEQYF. As DNA, the CDR3 is TGCGCCAGCAGCCAAGGGAGACAGGGAAGCTCCTACGAGCAGTACTTC.

The CDR3 reads CASRKQGTDGYTF. The CDR3 coding sequence is TGTGCCAGCAGAAAACAGGGGACGGATGGCTACACCTTC. The V call is TRBV6-5, the J call TRBJ1-2; 7 bases match TRBD1. This CDR3 contains 13 residues. CDR1 and CDR2 from the germline V gene are MNHEY and SVGAGI. Trimming took 6 bases from V and 6 from J; bases not matched to a gene: 7.

This chain connects TRBV2 to TRBJ1-1; no firm D call. Trimming took off 6 bases at V and 5 bases at J, with 10 bases between the two ends. The CDR3 spans 12 residues. Germline V gives CDR1 SNHLY, CDR2 FYNNEI. CDR3 DNA sequence: TGTGCCAGCAGGTCTGGAGGGACTGAAGCTTTCTTT. Amino acids: CASRSGGTEAFF.

The chain couples TRBV5-1 to TRBJ1-2, with 8 positions matching TRBD1. The CDR3 is made up of 15 amino acids. J was trimmed by 5 bases and V by 1 base; bases with no gene match: 7. Germline CDR1 and CDR2: SGHRS and YFSETQ. The CDR3 here is CASSLRQGLGYGYTF. The DNA for the CDR3 is TGCGCCAGCAGCTTGAGACAGGGGCTTGGGTATGGCTACACCTTC.

This chain connects TRBV5-4 to TRBJ2-7, with 7 bases lining up with TRBD2. The CDR3 length is 15 residues. J was trimmed by 3 bases and V by 2 bases; bases with no gene match: 8. From germline, CDR1 is SGHNT and CDR2 YYREEE (reference sequence). The CDR3 region has the DNA TGTGCCAGCAGCTTCTTTACGGGAGGCCTCTACGAGCAGTACTTC. Residues: CASSFFTGGLYEQYF. The whole variable domain, filled in from reference TRBV5-4 and TRBJ2-7, reads ETGVTQSPTHLIKTRGQQVTLRCSSQSGHNTVSWYQQALGQGPQFIFQYYREEENGRGNFPPRFSGLQFPNYSSELNVNALELDDSALYLCASSFFTGGLYEQYFGPGTRLTVT.

The chain carries TRBV28 and TRBJ2-5; D might be TRBD2 (5 bases). The closer fit of TRBJ2-7 to the DNA end suggests the J call may be wrong. The CDR3 totals 14 residues. Germline assignment: CDR1 MDHEN and CDR2 SYDVKM. CDR3 DNA sequence: TGTGCCAGCAGTTTGAGGGCCGGGCTGTACGAGCAGTACTTC. This gives the protein CASSLRAGLYEQYF.

The table lists this clone with a count of one. V usage is TRBV6-1 and J usage is TRBJ1-2, with a tentative D call TRBD1 (6 bases). The ends were cut back, 3 bases at V and 3 bases at J, with 17 bases in the middle. CDR1 and CDR2 (germline): MNHNS, SASEGT. CDR3 length: 16 residues. CDR3 nucleotide sequence: TGTGCCAGCAGTGATTTATTCAACAGGGAGTACTATGGCTACACCTTC. Translation gives CASSDLFNREYYGYTF.

The chain employs TRBV6-1 and TRBJ1-3; D is unclear. Germline CDR1 and CDR2: MNHNS and SASEGT. The CDR3 totals 11 residues. Trimming removed 7 bases at V and 3 bases at J, with 4 bases between. The CDR3: CASTFGNTIYF. In DNA, the CDR3 is TGTGCCAGCACCTTTGGAAACACCATATATTTT.

V and J are TRBV5-6 and TRBJ1-6, with 9 bases identical to TRBD1. CDR3 size: 12 residues. J lost 13 bases, V lost 4 bases, and 3 bases had no gene match. From germline, CDR1 is SGHDT and CDR2 YYEEEE. The CDR3 protein is CASSPGTGPLHF. The CDR3 nucleotides read TGTGCCAGCAGCCCTGGGACAGGGCCCCTCCACTTT.

This chain joins TRBV6-5 and TRBJ1-4; TRBD1 agrees at 9 bases. Germline values: CDR1 MNHEY, CDR2 SVGAGI. Trimming removed 6 bases from V and 8 bases from J; junction bases left unmatched: 7. The CDR3 runs 14 residues. CDR3 bases: TGTGCCAGCAGGGGGGGACAGGGAGGCGAAAAACTGTTTTTT. Translated, it gives CASRGGQGGEKLFF.

This clone showed up just once. This chain connects TRBV5-1 to TRBJ2-5; 9 nucleotides match TRBD2. This CDR3 spans 16 amino acids. Germline V lookup: CDR1 SGHRS, CDR2 YFSETQ. V lost 3 bases to trimming and J lost 4 bases; unmatched junction nucleotides: 10. The CDR3, as DNA: TGCGCCAGCAGCTCCTTCGGCGGGAGGGCCGGAGAGACCCAGTACTTC. Its translation is CASSSFGGRAGETQYF. Filled out from reference TRBV5-1 and TRBJ2-5, the complete variable domain reads KAGVTQTPRYLIKTRGQQVTLSCSPISGHRSVSWYQQTPGQGLQFLFEYFSETQRNKGNFPGRFSGRQFSNSRSEMNVSTLELGDSALYLCASSSFGGRAGETQYFGPGTRLLVL.

This chain links TRBV5-1 with TRBJ1-2; D is possibly TRBD1 (6 bases). Germline values: CDR1 SGHRS, CDR2 YFSETQ. Deletions cut 0 bases from V and 6 bases from J, with 9 bases between. The CDR3 consists of 13 residues. CDR3 loop: CASSLGTDNGYTF. The DNA of the CDR3 is TGCGCCAGCAGCTTGGGGACAGACAATGGCTACACCTTC.

V is TRBV10-3 and J is TRBJ2-1; 7 nucleotides agree with TRBD1. With 8 bases clipped from V and 7 bases from J, the junction kept 5 bases outside the gene matches. Germline V gene data show CDR1 as ENHRY and CDR2 as SYGVKD. The CDR3 consists of 12 residues. The CDR3 is CAIQGTANEQFF. The CDR3 region has the DNA TGTGCCATCCAAGGGACAGCGAATGAGCAGTTCTTC.

This chain connects TRBV27 to TRBJ2-5; possibly TRBD2 for D (6 bases). Looked up from germline, CDR1 is MNHEY and CDR2 is SMNVEV (reference sequence). The CDR3 is made up of 16 amino acids. Trimming cost V 5 bases and J 5 bases, with 21 bases left between them. CDR3 amino acids: CASSGNHGLPSETQYF. DNA of the CDR3: TGTGCCAGCAGTGGAAACCACGGACTACCGTCGGAGACCCAGTACTTC.

The V and J genes are TRBV4-1 and TRBJ2-7; D is undetermined. The CDR3 runs 15 residues. Looked up from germline, CDR1 is MGHRA and CDR2 is YSYEKL. Trimming took 5 bases from V and 1 from J, leaving 15 bases between them. The chain's CDR3 is CASSLVPGQSYEQYF. CDR3 nucleotides: TGCGCCAGCAGCTTAGTTCCGGGTCAATCCTACGAGCAGTACTTC.

Comments on this clone: Compared with germline, one end of the junction differs, possibly owing to a read error. The chain links TRBV7-2 to TRBJ2-7; D is possibly TRBD2 (6 bases). The CDR3 totals 12 residues. Per germline, CDR1 SGHTA and CDR2 FQGNSA. In DNA, the CDR3 is TGTGCCAGCAGCTTAGCCGGGACTCCTCCCAACTTC. This sequence encodes CASSLAGTPPNF.

V gene TRBV2 combines with J gene TRBJ2-7; no definite D call. Trimming took off 7 bases at V and 0 bases at J, with 10 bases between the two ends. The germline V gene has CDR1 SNHLY and CDR2 FYNNEI. This CDR3 region has 13 residues. The CDR3 sequence: CASKILSSYEQYF. For the CDR3, the DNA is TGTGCCAGCAAGATTCTGAGCTCCTACGAGCAGTACTTC.

CDR3: CASSLGAGGGYGYTF. The CDR3 DNA follows: TGTGCCAGCAGCTTAGGCGCAGGGGGCGGCTATGGCTACACCTTC. The chain carries TRBV7-9 and TRBJ1-2; 8 nucleotides line up with TRBD1. The trim removed 1 base at V and 4 bases at J, leaving 5 bases unmatched. Germline CDR1 and CDR2: SEHNR and FQNEAQ (reference sequence). This CDR3 is built from 15 residues.

This chain uses TRBV18 with TRBJ2-1, with D possibly TRBD2 on 5 matching bases. With 4 bases removed from V and 1 base from J, the gap between germline ends came to 11 bases. CDR1 is KGHSH and CDR2 is LQKENI in the germline V gene. CDR3 size: 15 residues. CDR3 region: CASSQSDLSYNEQFF. CDR3 DNA sequence: TGTGCCAGCTCACAATCGGACTTATCCTACAATGAGCAGTTCTTC.

This clone was seen once. The chain employs TRBV28 and TRBJ1-2, with D possibly matching TRBD1 (5 bases). V lost 8 bases and J lost 2, with 12 bases in between. This CDR3 region has 13 residues. CDR1 and CDR2 from the germline V gene are MDHEN and SYDVKM. CDR3 bases: TGTGCCAGCCTATCCAGGGCAAACTATGGCTACACCTTC. This codes for CASLSRANYGYTF.

The rearrangement joins TRBV2 to TRBJ2-5; TRBD1 agrees at 7 bases. The V and J ends lost 5 bases and 3 bases, in that order; junction bases with no gene match: 3. Looked up from germline, CDR1 is SNHLY and CDR2 is FYNNEI. The length of the CDR3 is 13 residues. Here the CDR3 reads CASSTGQEETQYF. The CDR3 DNA reads TGTGCCAGCAGTACCGGACAGGAAGAGACCCAGTACTTC.

CDR3 region: CASSQSWPPNYGYTF. For the CDR3, the DNA is TGTGCCAGCAGCCAATCATGGCCACCTAACTATGGCTACACCTTC. The chain joins TRBV16 to TRBJ1-2; unclear D gene. CDR1 and CDR2 from the germline V gene are KGHSY and FQNENV. The V end lost 0 bases, the J end lost 0 bases, and 8 bases lay between the germline ends. There are 15 residues in the CDR3. Full variable domain (outside the CDR3, taken from reference TRBV16 and TRBJ1-2): GEEVAQTPKHLVRGEGQKAKLYCAPIKGHSYVFWYQQVLKNEFKFLISFQNENVFDETGMPKERFSAKCLPNSPCSLEIQATKLEDSAVYFCASSQSWPPNYGYTFGSGTRLTVV.

This chain joins TRBV7-9 and TRBJ1-2; D ambiguous. The CDR3 extends over 12 amino acids. Germline CDR1 is SEHNR and CDR2 is FQNEAQ (reference sequence). V was shortened by 5 bases and J by 4 bases, with 8 bases between the two germline ends. The CDR3 nucleotides read TGTGCCAGCAGCCCCGGGAGCTATGGCTACACCTTC. It yields the protein CASSPGSYGYTF.

The chain combines TRBV19 with TRBJ2-1; 8 nucleotides line up with TRBD2. The germline gives CDR1 LNHDA, CDR2 SQIVND (reference sequence). The J segment lost 0 bases and the V segment lost 5 bases, leaving 9 bases of the junction unmatched. CDR3 length: 17 residues. The CDR3 DNA follows: TGTGCCAGTAGTCCCACTGCGGGGGGTACCTCCTACAATGAGCAGTTCTTC. Amino acid sequence: CASSPTAGGTSYNEQFF. Full variable domain (missing parts from reference TRBV19 and TRBJ2-1): DGGITQSPKYLFRKEGQNVTLSCEQNLNHDAMYWYRQDPGQGLRLIYYSQIVNDFQKGDIAEGYSVSREKKESFPLTVTSAQKNPTAFYLCASSPTAGGTSYNEQFFGPGTRLTVL.

The V call is TRBV27, the J call TRBJ2-2; TRBD1 is a possible D gene (6 bases). V gave up 5 bases and J gave up 6 bases, with 13 bases separating them. Germline loops: CDR1 MNHEY, CDR2 SMNVEV (reference sequence). The CDR3 runs 14 residues. This CDR3 reads CASSITGYPGELFF. In DNA form, the CDR3 reads TGTGCCAGCAGTATTACAGGGTACCCCGGGGAGCTGTTTTTT.

The chain carries TRBV27 and TRBJ1-4; 10 bases fit TRBD1. Germline V CDR1 and CDR2: MNHEY, SMNVEV (reference sequence). The CDR3 contains 14 residues. The ends lost 6 bases at V and 6 bases at J; junction bases unmatched: 4. The CDR3 DNA is TGTGCCAGCAGCCTGACAGGGGGCCATGAAAAACTGTTTTTT. Protein sequence: CASSLTGGHEKLFF.

The gene calls are TRBV27 and TRBJ2-5; D might be TRBD1 (6 bases). V was pared by 5 bases and J by 1 base, with 11 bases between. Germline V gene sequence: CDR1 MNHEY, CDR2 SMNVEV (reference sequence). This CDR3 contains 14 residues. The CDR3 loop reads CASSPGHLQETQYF. CDR3 nucleotides: TGTGCCAGCAGTCCGGGACATCTCCAAGAGACCCAGTACTTC.

V usage is TRBV19 and J usage is TRBJ1-5; no firm D call. CDR3 length: 13 residues. The germline V and J ends were trimmed by 7 bases and 3 bases, with 10 bases remaining between them. The germline V gene encodes CDR1 LNHDA and CDR2 SQIVND (reference sequence). CDR3 sequence reads: CASKYSTNQPQHF. CDR3 DNA sequence: TGTGCCAGTAAGTACAGCACCAATCAGCCCCAGCATTTT.

The rearrangement joins TRBV19 to TRBJ2-5, with 8 bases fitting TRBD2. The length of the CDR3 is 14 residues. Trimming cost V 7 bases and J 4 bases; bases outside gene matches: 8. Looked up from germline, CDR1 is LNHDA and CDR2 is SQIVND (reference sequence). The CDR3 sequence: CASTPGGPGETQYF. Written as DNA, the CDR3 is TGTGCCAGTACCCCGGGGGGGCCGGGAGAGACCCAGTACTTC.

The J gene is TRBJ2-1, the V gene TRBV10-3; a weak D match, TRBD2 (6 bases). Per the germline V gene, CDR1 is ENHRY and CDR2 is SYGVKD. CDR3 length equals 13 residues. V lost 5 bases, J lost 9 bases, and 14 bases lay in between. The chain's CDR3 is CAISHRDSPEQFF. The CDR3 nucleotides are TGTGCCATCAGTCACCGGGACTCTCCTGAGCAGTTCTTC.

This clone was counted once. V and J are TRBV2 and TRBJ2-7; D perhaps matches TRBD2 (5 bases). Deletions cut 7 bases from V and 2 bases from J, with 12 bases between. CDR3 length: 13 residues. Germline V gene lookup returns CDR1 SNHLY and CDR2 FYNNEI. CDR3 bases: TGTGCCAGCATGTGGGCGGGCGCCTACGAGCAGTACTTC. This encodes CASMWAGAYEQYF.